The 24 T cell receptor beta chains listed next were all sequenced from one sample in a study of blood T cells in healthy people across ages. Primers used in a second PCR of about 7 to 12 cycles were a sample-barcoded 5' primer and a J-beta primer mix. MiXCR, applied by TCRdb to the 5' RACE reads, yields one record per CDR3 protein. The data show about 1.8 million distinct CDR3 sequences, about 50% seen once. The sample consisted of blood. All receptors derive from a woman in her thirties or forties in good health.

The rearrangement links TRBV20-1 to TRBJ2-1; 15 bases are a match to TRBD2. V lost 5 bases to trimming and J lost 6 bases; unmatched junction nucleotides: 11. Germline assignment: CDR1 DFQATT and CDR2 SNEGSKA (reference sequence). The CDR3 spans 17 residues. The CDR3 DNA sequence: TGCAGTGCTCCCCGGACTAGCGGGGGGGCCGGGTTCAATGAGCAGTTCTTC. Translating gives CSAPRTSGGAGFNEQFF.

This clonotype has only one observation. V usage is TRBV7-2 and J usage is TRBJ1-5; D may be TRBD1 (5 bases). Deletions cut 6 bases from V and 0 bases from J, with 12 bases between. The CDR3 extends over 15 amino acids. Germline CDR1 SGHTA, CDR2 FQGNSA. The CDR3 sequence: CASRRGLNSNQPQHF. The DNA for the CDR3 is TGTGCCAGCAGACGGGGACTAAATAGCAATCAGCCCCAGCATTTT.

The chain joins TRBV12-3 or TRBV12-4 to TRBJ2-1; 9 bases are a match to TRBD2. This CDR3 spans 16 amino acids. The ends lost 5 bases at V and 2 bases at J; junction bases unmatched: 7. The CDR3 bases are TGTGCCAGCAGTCCGATAGCGGGGGTAACCTACAATGAGCAGTTCTTC. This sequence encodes CASSPIAGVTYNEQFF.

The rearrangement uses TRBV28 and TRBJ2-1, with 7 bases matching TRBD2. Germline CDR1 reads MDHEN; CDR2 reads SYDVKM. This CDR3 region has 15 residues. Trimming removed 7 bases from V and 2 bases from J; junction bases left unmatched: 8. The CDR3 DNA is TGTGCCAGCACCTCCGGCCGGGGGGCCTACAATGAGCAGTTCTTC. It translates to CASTSGRGAYNEQFF.

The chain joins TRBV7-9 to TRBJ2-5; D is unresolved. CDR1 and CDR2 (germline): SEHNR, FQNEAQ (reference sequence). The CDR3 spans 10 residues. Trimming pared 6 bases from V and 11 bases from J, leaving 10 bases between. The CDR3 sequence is CASRPDEQYF. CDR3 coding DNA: TGTGCCAGCAGGCCGGATGAGCAGTACTTC.

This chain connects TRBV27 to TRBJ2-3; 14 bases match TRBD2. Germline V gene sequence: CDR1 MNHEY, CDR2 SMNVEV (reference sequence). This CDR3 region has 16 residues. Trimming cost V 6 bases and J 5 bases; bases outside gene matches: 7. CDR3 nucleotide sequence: TGTGCCAGCAGCCTTACGGGACTAGCGGGGGTAGATACGCAGTATTTT. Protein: CASSLTGLAGVDTQYF.

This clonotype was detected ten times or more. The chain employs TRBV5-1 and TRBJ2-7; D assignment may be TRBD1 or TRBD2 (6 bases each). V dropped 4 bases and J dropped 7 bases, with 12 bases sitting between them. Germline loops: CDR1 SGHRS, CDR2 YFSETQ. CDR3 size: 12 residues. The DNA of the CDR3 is TGCGCCAGCAGCGGAGGGGGTTTGGAGCAGTACTTC. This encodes CASSGGGLEQYF.

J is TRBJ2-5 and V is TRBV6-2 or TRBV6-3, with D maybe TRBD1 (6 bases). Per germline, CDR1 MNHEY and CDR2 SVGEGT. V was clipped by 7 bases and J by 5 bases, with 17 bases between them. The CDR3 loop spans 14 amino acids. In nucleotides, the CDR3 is TGTGCCAGCACCTACCAACCTCAGGGGGAGACCCAGTACTTC. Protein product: CASTYQPQGETQYF.

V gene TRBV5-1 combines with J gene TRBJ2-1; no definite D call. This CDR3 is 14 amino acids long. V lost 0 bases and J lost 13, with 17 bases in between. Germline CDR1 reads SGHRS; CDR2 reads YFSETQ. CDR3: CASSLGPSVETQFF. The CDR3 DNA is TGCGCCAGCAGCTTGGGCCCTAGTGTGGAGACCCAGTTCTTC. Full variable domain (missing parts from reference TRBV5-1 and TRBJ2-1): KAGVTQTPRYLIKTRGQQVTLSCSPISGHRSVSWYQQTPGQGLQFLFEYFSETQRNKGNFPGRFSGRQFSNSRSEMNVSTLELGDSALYLCASSLGPSVETQFFGPGTRLTVL.

The CDR3 loop reads CSASPGTPGQYF. CDR3 bases: TGCAGTGCTTCGCCCGGGACCCCAGGGCAGTACTTC. The rearrangement joins TRBV20-1 to TRBJ2-5; D tentatively reads TRBD1 or TRBD2 (5 bases each). The ends were cut back, 5 bases at V and 11 bases at J, with 18 bases in the middle. CDR1 and CDR2 from the germline V gene are DFQATT and SNEGSKA (reference sequence). The CDR3 has 12 amino acids.

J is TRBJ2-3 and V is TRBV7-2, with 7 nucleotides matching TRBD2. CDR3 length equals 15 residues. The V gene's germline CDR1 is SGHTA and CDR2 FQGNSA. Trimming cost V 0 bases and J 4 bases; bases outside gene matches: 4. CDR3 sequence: CASSLATAGADTQYF. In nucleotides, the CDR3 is TGTGCCAGCAGCTTAGCTACGGCGGGGGCAGATACGCAGTATTTT.

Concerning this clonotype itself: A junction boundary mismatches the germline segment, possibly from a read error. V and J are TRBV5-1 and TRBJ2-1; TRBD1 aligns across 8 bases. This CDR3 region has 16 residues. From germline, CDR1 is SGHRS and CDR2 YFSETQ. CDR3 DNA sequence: TGCGCCAACAGCTTGGAGGAACAGGGGGTCTACAATGAGCAGTTCTTC. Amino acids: CANSLEEQGVYNEQFF.

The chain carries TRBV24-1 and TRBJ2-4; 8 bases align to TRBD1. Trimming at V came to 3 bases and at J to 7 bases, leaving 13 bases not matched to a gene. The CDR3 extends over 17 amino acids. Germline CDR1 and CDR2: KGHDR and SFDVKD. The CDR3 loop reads CATSDPKLTGGRNIQYF. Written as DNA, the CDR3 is TGTGCCACCAGTGATCCCAAACTCACAGGGGGTCGGAACATTCAGTACTTC.

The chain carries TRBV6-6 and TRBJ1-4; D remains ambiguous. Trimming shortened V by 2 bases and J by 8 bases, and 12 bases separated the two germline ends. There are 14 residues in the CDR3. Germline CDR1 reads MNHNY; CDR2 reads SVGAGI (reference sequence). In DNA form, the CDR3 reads TGTGCCAGCAGTTACGTAGTCAGAGGGGAAAAACTGTTTTTT. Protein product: CASSYVVRGEKLFF.

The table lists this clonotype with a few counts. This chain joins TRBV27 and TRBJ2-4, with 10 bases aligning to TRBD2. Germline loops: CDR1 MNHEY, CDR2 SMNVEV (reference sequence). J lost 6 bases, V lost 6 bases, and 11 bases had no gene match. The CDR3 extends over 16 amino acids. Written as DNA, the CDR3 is TGTGCCAGCAGCTCCCTGAGCGGGGGGGCCGCAAACATTCAGTACTTC. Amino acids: CASSSLSGGAANIQYF.

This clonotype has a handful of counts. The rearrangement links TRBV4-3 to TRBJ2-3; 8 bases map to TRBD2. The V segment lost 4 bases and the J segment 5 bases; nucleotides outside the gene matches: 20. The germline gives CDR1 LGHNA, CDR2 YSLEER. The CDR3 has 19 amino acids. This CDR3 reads CASSPTSDFSGGRGDTQYF. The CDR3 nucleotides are TGCGCCAGCAGCCCTACGTCCGACTTTTCGGGGGGGCGGGGAGATACGCAGTATTTT.

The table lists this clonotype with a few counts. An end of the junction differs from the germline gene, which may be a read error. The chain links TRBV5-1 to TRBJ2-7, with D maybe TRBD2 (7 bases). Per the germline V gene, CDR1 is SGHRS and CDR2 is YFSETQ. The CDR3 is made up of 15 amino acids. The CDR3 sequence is CASRLEGGTFDEQYF. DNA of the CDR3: TGCGCCAGCAGATTGGAGGGGGGGACCTTCGACGAGCAGTACTTC.

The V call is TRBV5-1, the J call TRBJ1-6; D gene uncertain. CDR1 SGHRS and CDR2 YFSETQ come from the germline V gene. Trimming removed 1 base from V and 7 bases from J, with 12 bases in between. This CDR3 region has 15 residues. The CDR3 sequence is CASSLYELMNSPLHF. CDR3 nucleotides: TGCGCCAGCAGCTTGTACGAATTGATGAATTCACCCCTCCACTTT.

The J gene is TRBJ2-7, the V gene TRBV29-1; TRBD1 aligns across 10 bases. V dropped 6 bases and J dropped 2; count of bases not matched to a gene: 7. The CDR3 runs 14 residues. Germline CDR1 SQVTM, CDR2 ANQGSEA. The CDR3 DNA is TGCAGCGTAACCGGGACAGGGGTTACCTACGAGCAGTACTTC. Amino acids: CSVTGTGVTYEQYF.

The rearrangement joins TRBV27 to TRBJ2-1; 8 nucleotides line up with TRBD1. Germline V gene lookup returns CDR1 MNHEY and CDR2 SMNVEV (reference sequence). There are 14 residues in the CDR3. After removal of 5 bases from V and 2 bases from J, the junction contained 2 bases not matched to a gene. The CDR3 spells CASSTGGAYNEQFF. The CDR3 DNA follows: TGTGCCAGCAGTACAGGGGGAGCCTACAATGAGCAGTTCTTC.

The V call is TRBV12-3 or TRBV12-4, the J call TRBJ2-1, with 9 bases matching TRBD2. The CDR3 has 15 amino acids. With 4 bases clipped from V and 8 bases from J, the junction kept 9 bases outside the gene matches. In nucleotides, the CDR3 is TGTGCCAGCAGTTGGGAGGGTAGCGGGGGTGATGAGCAGTTCTTC. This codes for CASSWEGSGGDEQFF.

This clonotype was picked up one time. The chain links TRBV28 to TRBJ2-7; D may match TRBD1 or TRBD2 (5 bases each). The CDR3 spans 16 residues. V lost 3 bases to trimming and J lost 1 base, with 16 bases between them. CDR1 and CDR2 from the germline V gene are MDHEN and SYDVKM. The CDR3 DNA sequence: TGTGCCAGCAGTTTCTTCGACGGGGCCGCGTCCTACGAGCAGTACTTC. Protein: CASSFFDGAASYEQYF.

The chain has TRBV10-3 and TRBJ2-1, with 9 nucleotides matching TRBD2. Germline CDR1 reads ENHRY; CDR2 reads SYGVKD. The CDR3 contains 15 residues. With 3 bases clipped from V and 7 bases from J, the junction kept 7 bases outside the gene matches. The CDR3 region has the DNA TGTGCCATCAGTGAAGGAGTAGCGGGAGTGAATGAGCAGTTCTTC. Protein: CAISEGVAGVNEQFF.

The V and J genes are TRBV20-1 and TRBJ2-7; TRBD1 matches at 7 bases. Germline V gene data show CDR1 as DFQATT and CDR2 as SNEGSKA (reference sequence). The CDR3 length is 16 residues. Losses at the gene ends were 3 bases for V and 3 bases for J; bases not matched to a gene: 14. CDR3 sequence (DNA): TGCAGTGCTAGGGTGCCCCTGGGACAGACGCACTACGAGCAGTACTTC. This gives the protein CSARVPLGQTHYEQYF.